This T cell receptor beta chain comes out of a study of T cells in tuberculosis. Study-wide background: Sequenced TCRs come from CD1B-GMM tetramer-binding T cells.

Libraries were prepared by immunoSEQ multiplex PCR; TCRdb keeps only in-frame clonotypes and omits some of them. This sample has around 26,000 clones; around 95% occur once, and the top ten carry over 8%. In germline, CDR1 is MNHNS, CDR2 SASEGT. The CDR3 has 15 residues. The germline V and J ends were trimmed by 2 bases and 6 bases, with 16 bases remaining between them. Sequencing was done on a sample of PBMCs. The chain uses TRBV6-1 and TRBJ1-2; D possibly corresponds to TRBD1 (5 bases). The sequence derives from a donor aged 10-29 years with latent tuberculosis or without tuberculosis infection. Here the CDR3 reads CASSESEEGWNGYTF. Written as DNA, the CDR3 is TGTGCCAGCAGTGAAAGTGAGGAGGGGTGGAATGGCTACACCTTC.